The 29 T cell receptor beta chains below were found in one sample sequenced in a study of PD-1 blockade in classical Hodgkin lymphoma. The repertoire was sequenced with immunoSEQ multiplex PCR; TCRdb's copy has only in-frame clones and lacks some. The data contain approximately 44,000 clones, about 72% of them singletons. Relapse was seen in all patients after autologous stem cell transplantation, and brentuximab vedotin exposure was variable. The sample in question was peripheral blood mononuclear cells (PBMCs), obtained at baseline. These receptors were collected from a human donor with classical Hodgkin lymphoma.

The chain employs TRBV4-3 and TRBJ1-1, with D hard to call. V lost 1 base, J lost 4 bases, and 10 bases lay in between. Germline CDR1 is LGHNA and CDR2 is YSLEER. The CDR3 covers 14 residues. CDR3 DNA sequence: TGCGCCAGCAGCCAAGTTTCGAGGCGCACTGAAGCTTTCTTT. It is translated as CASSQVSRRTEAFF.

The rearrangement joins TRBV7-2 to TRBJ2-5; 16 nucleotides line up with TRBD2. The J call may be in error: the DNA end matches TRBJ2-7 better. This CDR3 is 15 amino acids long. The V gene's germline CDR1 is SGHTA and CDR2 FQGNSA. CDR3 residues: CASSGTSGGAYEQYF. In DNA form, the CDR3 reads TGTGCCAGCAGCGGGACTAGCGGGGGGGCCTACGAGCAGTACTTC.

The CDR3 DNA reads TGTGCCAGCAGTGATTATTGGACTGTCCCGAATCAGCCCCAGCATTTT. Protein: CASSDYWTVPNQPQHF. V and J are TRBV2 and TRBJ1-5, with unresolved D. This CDR3 contains 16 residues. Deletions cut 3 bases from V and 4 bases from J, with 16 bases between. Germline values: CDR1 SNHLY, CDR2 FYNNEI. The whole variable domain, filled in from reference TRBV2 and TRBJ1-5, reads EPEVTQTPSHQVTQMGQEVILRCVPISNHLYFYWYRQILGQKVEFLVSFYNNEISEKSEIFDDQFSVERPDGSNFTLKIRSTKLEDSAMYFCASSDYWTVPNQPQHFGDGTRLSIL.

J is TRBJ1-1 and V is TRBV2; D ambiguous. Germline V gene data show CDR1 as SNHLY and CDR2 as FYNNEI. V gave up 7 bases and J gave up 4 bases, with 13 bases separating them. CDR3 length: 13 residues. The CDR3 loop is CASILRWGTEAFF. CDR3 nucleotide sequence: TGTGCCAGCATCTTAAGGTGGGGCACTGAAGCTTTCTTT. Full variable domain (missing parts from reference TRBV2 and TRBJ1-1): EPEVTQTPSHQVTQMGQEVILRCVPISNHLYFYWYRQILGQKVEFLVSFYNNEISEKSEIFDDQFSVERPDGSNFTLKIRSTKLEDSAMYFCASILRWGTEAFFGQGTRLTVV.

The rearrangement joins TRBV6-6 to TRBJ1-4; 7 bases are shared with TRBD1. CDR3 length: 15 amino acids. V trimming: 6 bases; J trimming: 8 bases; junction bases outside the gene matches: 12. Germline lookup yields CDR1 MNHNY and CDR2 SVGAGI (reference sequence). The CDR3 DNA follows: TGTGCCAGCAGCGACAGGGTCGGAGGAATCGAAAAACTGTTTTTT. Its protein product is CASSDRVGGIEKLFF.

The chain combines TRBV19 with TRBJ1-2; the D is unclear. V lost 6 bases to trimming and J lost 2 bases, with 4 bases between them. This CDR3 is built from 11 residues. Germline CDR1 is LNHDA and CDR2 is SQIVND (reference sequence). The CDR3 region is CASSRNYGYTF. CDR3 coding DNA: TGTGCCAGTAGCAGAAACTATGGCTACACCTTC.

The V call is TRBV30, the J call TRBJ1-6, with unresolved D. Germline values: CDR1 GTSNPN, CDR2 SVGIG (reference sequence). The CDR3 has 15 amino acids. The germline V and J ends were trimmed by 0 bases and 7 bases, with 13 bases remaining between them. CDR3 nucleotides: TGTGCCTGGAGTGTACCCCTCCGGCAAAATTCACCCCTCCACTTT. Encoded protein: CAWSVPLRQNSPLHF.

This clone has more than one count but fewer than ten. The V and J genes are TRBV9 and TRBJ2-2; 11 positions match TRBD2. Germline CDR1 reads SGDLS; CDR2 reads YYNGEE. CDR3 size: 17 residues. V lost 6 bases to trimming and J lost 0 bases; unmatched junction nucleotides: 7. The CDR3 here is CASNPSGGTANTGELFF. CDR3 in DNA: TGTGCCAGCAACCCTAGCGGGGGGACAGCGAACACCGGGGAGCTGTTTTTT.

J is TRBJ2-3 and V is TRBV7-9, with 7 bases fitting TRBD1. The CDR3 totals 14 residues. CDR1 SEHNR and CDR2 FQNEAQ come from the germline V gene (reference sequence). V lost 3 bases to trimming and J lost 2 bases; unmatched junction nucleotides: 2. In DNA, the CDR3 is TGTGCCAGCAGCTTCGACAGGGCCACAGATACGCAGTATTTT. This codes for CASSFDRATDTQYF. The full variable domain, its missing parts supplied by reference TRBV7-9 and TRBJ2-3, is DTGVSQNPRHKITKRGQNVTFRCDPISEHNRLYWYRQTLGQGPEFLTYFQNEAQLEKSRLLSDRFSAERPKGSFSTLEIQRTEQGDSAMYLCASSFDRATDTQYFGPGTRLTVL.

V and J are TRBV7-3 and TRBJ2-3, with 8 bases identical to TRBD2. The V and J ends lost 4 bases and 1 base, in that order; junction bases with no gene match: 7. CDR3 length: 16 residues. Germline V gene lookup returns CDR1 SGHTA and CDR2 FQGTGA. For the CDR3, the DNA is TGTGCCAGCAGCTCCTCACCCGGGAGGGGCACAGATACGCAGTATTTT. This translates into CASSSSPGRGTDTQYF.

The chain recombines TRBV6-1 with TRBJ2-5, with 8 bases identical to TRBD1. The CDR3 is 13 amino acids. Trimming at V came to 8 bases and at J to 7 bases, leaving 9 bases not matched to a gene. Germline V gene lookup returns CDR1 MNHNS and CDR2 SASEGT. The CDR3 DNA reads TGTGCCAGCTACCGGGACAGGCGACCGACCCAGTACTTC. Amino acid sequence: CASYRDRRPTQYF.

The V gene is TRBV5-1, the J gene TRBJ2-7; D perhaps matches TRBD2 (5 bases). V gave up 4 bases and J gave up 4 bases, with 30 bases separating them. The CDR3 consists of 19 residues. CDR1 is SGHRS, CDR2 YFSETQ, per germline. CDR3 coding DNA: TGCGCCAGCAGCCTCAATGCAAAACAGCGGACCGCTCCCCGTTACGAGCAGTACTTC. It specifies CASSLNAKQRTAPRYEQYF.

DNA of the CDR3: TGCGCCAGCAGTGAGACGGGCATGAACACTGAAGCTTTCTTT. Translated, it gives CASSETGMNTEAFF. V and J are TRBV10-2 and TRBJ1-1; no firm D call. Per the germline V gene, CDR1 is WSHSY and CDR2 is SAAADI. The V and J ends lost 2 bases and 0 bases respectively, with 7 bases between them. This CDR3 has 14 residues.

The CDR3: CASSLGYYGYTF. CDR3 in DNA: TGCGCCAGCAGCTTAGGTTACTATGGCTACACCTTC. This rearrangement joins TRBV5-1 to TRBJ1-2; D call uncertain. V lost 2 bases and J lost 3, with 5 bases in between. Germline CDR1 reads SGHRS; CDR2 reads YFSETQ. This CDR3 comprises 12 residues.

This clone occurred a few times. The V and J genes are TRBV5-8 and TRBJ1-2; D unresolved. In germline, CDR1 is SGHTS, CDR2 YDEGEE. The CDR3 has 12 residues. Trimming pared 1 base from V and 4 bases from J, leaving 5 bases between. In DNA form, the CDR3 reads TGTGCCAGCAGCTTGAGTAGCTATGGCTACACCTTC. Translated: CASSLSSYGYTF.

This clone has a handful of counts. The chain combines TRBV9 with TRBJ2-3; weak D call: TRBD1 (5 bases). The germline V gene has CDR1 SGDLS and CDR2 YYNGEE. The CDR3 consists of 15 residues. Trimming took 0 bases from V and 2 from J, leaving 10 bases between them. CDR3 coding DNA: TGTGCCAGCAGCGTAGGTGGGGCCCTCACAGATACGCAGTATTTT. Protein: CASSVGGALTDTQYF.

The chain is built from TRBV27 and TRBJ2-2; the D is unclear. From germline, CDR1 is MNHEY and CDR2 SMNVEV (reference sequence). The CDR3 covers 15 residues. V was cut by 3 bases and J by 4 bases, with 12 bases left in between. CDR3 DNA: TGTGCCAGCAGTTTGGGTACCCTCGGCACCGGGGAGCTGTTTTTT. Its protein product is CASSLGTLGTGELFF.

The V and J genes are TRBV2 and TRBJ2-5; the D is unclear. This CDR3 has 13 amino acids. Germline V gene data show CDR1 as SNHLY and CDR2 as FYNNEI. Deletions cut 0 bases from V and 5 bases from J, with 7 bases between. CDR3 sequence (DNA): TGTGCCAGCAGTGAAGCGAGGTGGGAGACCCAGTACTTC. It codes for CASSEARWETQYF.

This clone has just one count. This chain joins TRBV6-5 and TRBJ2-7; tentative D call: TRBD1 (6 bases). CDR1 is MNHEY and CDR2 is SVGAGI in the germline V gene. The germline V and J ends were trimmed by 2 bases and 2 bases, with 16 bases remaining between them. The CDR3 length is 16 residues. The CDR3 loop reads CASSYTDRKNPYEQYF. As DNA, the CDR3 is TGTGCCAGCAGTTACACAGACAGGAAAAACCCCTACGAGCAGTACTTC.

This sequence joins TRBV7-9 and TRBJ2-3; D is uncertain. Looked up from germline, CDR1 is SEHNR and CDR2 is FQNEAQ (reference sequence). This CDR3 contains 14 residues. With 0 bases removed from V and 4 bases from J, the gap between germline ends came to 8 bases. DNA for the CDR3: TGTGCCAGCAGCTTAGCTCGTGGGGCAGATACGCAGTATTTT. Translation gives CASSLARGADTQYF.

The CDR3 spells CSASLNTEAFF. The DNA of the CDR3 is TGCAGTGCTAGCCTGAACACTGAAGCTTTCTTT. The V call is TRBV20-1, the J call TRBJ1-1; D is unresolved. This CDR3 has 11 residues. V dropped 3 bases and J dropped 0 bases, with 2 bases sitting between them. Germline V gene lookup returns CDR1 DFQATT and CDR2 SNEGSKA (reference sequence).

The chain joins TRBV6-1 to TRBJ1-2; TRBD1 might be the D (6 bases). Trimming stripped 8 bases from V and 8 bases from J, with 21 bases between. The CDR3 contains 14 residues. CDR1 MNHNS and CDR2 SASEGT come from the germline V gene. The CDR3 sequence: CASGPQTGLAGYTF. DNA of the CDR3: TGTGCCAGCGGCCCCCAAACAGGGCTGGCGGGCTACACCTTC.

This chain connects TRBV7-8 to TRBJ2-1; possible D gene TRBD2, 6 bases. Between the trimmed V and J ends, which lost 5 bases and 5 bases, there was a span of 16 bases. CDR1 and CDR2 from the germline V gene are SGHVS and FQNEAQ. This CDR3 is built from 15 residues. CDR3: CASSPPGEVDNEQFF. Here the CDR3 DNA reads TGTGCCAGCAGCCCTCCCGGGGAGGTCGACAATGAGCAGTTCTTC.

The rearrangement links TRBV30 to TRBJ2-7, with D perhaps matching TRBD1 or TRBD2 (6 bases each). V gave up 4 bases and J gave up 4 bases, with 14 bases separating them. The CDR3 loop spans 13 amino acids. The germline V gene encodes CDR1 GTSNPN and CDR2 SVGIG (reference sequence). As DNA, the CDR3 is TGTGCCTGGACCCCGGGGGCTGGGTACGAGCAGTACTTC. It yields the protein CAWTPGAGYEQYF.

V usage is TRBV7-2 and J usage is TRBJ2-3; D ambiguous. Trimming pared 3 bases from V and 5 bases from J, leaving 18 bases between. Germline V lookup: CDR1 SGHTA, CDR2 FQGNSA. CDR3 length: 16 amino acids. CDR3 loop: CASSFLSGGRGDTQYF. The CDR3 DNA is TGTGCCAGCAGCTTTCTGTCTGGTGGGCGCGGAGATACGCAGTATTTT.

This clone was recorded a few times. The chain recombines TRBV7-3 with TRBJ1-1; no firm D call. This CDR3 contains 14 residues. Germline assignment: CDR1 SGHTA and CDR2 FQGTGA. Trimming cost V 5 bases and J 1 base, with 11 bases left between them. CDR3 region: CASSQEAANTEAFF. For the CDR3, the DNA is TGTGCCAGCAGCCAGGAGGCGGCGAACACTGAAGCTTTCTTT.

The J gene is TRBJ2-3, the V gene TRBV11-2, with D maybe TRBD2 (6 bases). V lost 5 bases to trimming and J lost 5 bases, with 8 bases between them. CDR3 length equals 12 residues. CDR1 is SGHAT, CDR2 FQNNGV, per germline. The CDR3, as DNA: TGTGCCAGCAGCCCCGGGGGAGATACGCAGTATTTT. Residues: CASSPGGDTQYF.

The chain recombines TRBV9 with TRBJ2-5, with 7 bases matching TRBD1. The CDR3 is 15 residues long. V shed 4 bases and J 2 bases; nucleotides not matched to a gene: 8. CDR1 and CDR2 (germline): SGDLS, YYNGEE. The CDR3: CASSSGTVMQETQYF. In DNA form, the CDR3 reads TGTGCCAGCAGCTCCGGGACAGTGATGCAAGAGACCCAGTACTTC. Looking up the rest from reference TRBV9 and TRBJ2-5 gives the full variable domain: DSGVTQTPKHLITATGQRVTLRCSPRSGDLSVYWYQQSLDQGLQFLIQYYNGEERAKGNILERFSAQQFPDLHSELNLSSLELGDSALYFCASSSGTVMQETQYFGPGTRLLVL.

V usage is TRBV19 and J usage is TRBJ1-5, with D unclear. The V and J ends lost 1 base and 5 bases respectively, with 15 bases between them. CDR1 and CDR2 from the germline V gene are LNHDA and SQIVND (reference sequence). The CDR3 runs 16 residues. Written as DNA, the CDR3 is TGTGCCAGTAGTATAGGGGTCGTCGGGATACATCAGCCCCAGCATTTT. Amino acid sequence: CASSIGVVGIHQPQHF.